One and the same sample provided the 5 T cell receptor beta chains below, sequenced in a study of beta chain features in type 1 diabetes. General study points: Shorter TCRB CDR3s, moderately but significantly so, marked every one of the four CD4+ subsets in Type 1 diabetes patients.

Expressed TCRB transcripts got sequenced, as all isolated RNA was reverse transcribed. TCRdb's copy holds only in-frame clones and misses some; the assay was immunoSEQ multiplex PCR. Here the sample spans 150,000 to 190,000 clones, about 9.3% being singletons. The antigens for these receptors are not known. The sequenced sample was central memory CD4+ T cells from blood. These receptors all stem from a man under 40 with type 1 diabetes.

The chain is built from TRBV4-2 and TRBJ1-2, with D possibly TRBD1 on 5 matching bases. The CDR3 is 15 amino acids. Per the germline V gene, CDR1 is LGHNA and CDR2 is YNFKEQ. The ends were cut back, 0 bases at V and 3 bases at J, with 11 bases in the middle. CDR3 amino acids: CASSQDEGRDYGYTF. CDR3 nucleotide sequence: TGTGCCAGCAGCCAAGATGAAGGCAGGGACTATGGCTACACCTTC.

This clone was seen a few times. The V gene is TRBV6-1, the J gene TRBJ1-5, with D maybe TRBD1 (5 bases). V dropped 4 bases and J dropped 0 bases, with 7 bases sitting between them. The CDR3 is 14 amino acids. Per the germline V gene, CDR1 is MNHNS and CDR2 is SASEGT. CDR3 sequence (DNA): TGTGCCAGCAGTGGACAGACTAGCAATCAGCCCCAGCATTTT. Translated, it gives CASSGQTSNQPQHF.

The J gene is TRBJ2-3, the V gene TRBV6-1; no clear D. The CDR3 totals 14 residues. CDR1 and CDR2 (germline): MNHNS, SASEGT. Trimming took 2 bases from V and 4 from J, leaving 10 bases between them. The CDR3 reads CASSERVPPDTQYF. DNA for the CDR3: TGTGCCAGCAGTGAACGGGTCCCCCCAGATACGCAGTATTTT.

This clone came up a few times. The rearrangement links TRBV2 to TRBJ1-5; tentatively, D is TRBD1 (6 bases). V was shortened by 3 bases and J by 4 bases, with 10 bases between the two germline ends. This CDR3 contains 14 residues. CDR1 SNHLY and CDR2 FYNNEI come from the germline V gene. The CDR3, as DNA: TGTGCCAGCAGTGACAAGGACAGAAATCAGCCCCAGCATTTT. This codes for CASSDKDRNQPQHF.

The V gene is TRBV28, the J gene TRBJ1-5; 7 bases fit TRBD1. CDR3 length: 15 amino acids. Trimming at V came to 5 bases and at J to 0 bases, leaving 4 bases not matched to a gene. Germline V gene lookup returns CDR1 MDHEN and CDR2 SYDVKM. The CDR3 spells CASSTGTVSNQPQHF. The CDR3 bases are TGTGCCAGCAGTACTGGGACAGTTAGCAATCAGCCCCAGCATTTT.